This T cell receptor (beta chain) was captured in a study of human T cells and chemical hapten exposure. Study summary: DPC 0.01% went on the upper back by patch test, with reading at 6 days. Largely, small differences in pooled library volume made per-sample TCR yields vary. Regarding the study as a whole: Following DPC sensitization, TCRs present above 1 in 1000 frequency showed no change.

This clonotype appeared a few times. The antigen remains undetermined. The CDR3 totals 14 residues. Germline CDR1 SGHNT, CDR2 YYREEE (reference sequence). V gave up 5 bases and J gave up 5 bases; unmatched junction bases: 8. In the authors' methods: Per sample, the median was about 88,000 TCRs, with values from roughly 23,000 to 700,000. TCRdb re-called the RACE reads through MiXCR, storing one row per CDR3 protein. TCRdb, not the original authors, processed these V and J calls. The sample lists under 95,000 distinct CDR3 sequences; around 7.9% were seen once. As to time point: pre-sensitization, week 0. Specified treatment: therapeutic diphenylcyclopropenone sensitization with weekly scalp DPC.

This receptor was obtained from a man aged 35 to 55 with alopecia areata. Some clones in this sample may be carry-over from other donors' samples. The starting material was whole blood, obtained in connection with sensitization to the hapten diphenylcyclopropenone (DPC). The rearrangement uses TRBV5-4 and TRBJ2-7; 9 bases agree with TRBD2. The CDR3 DNA reads TGTGCCAGCAGTTCTCTAGCGGGAATTAACGAGCAGTACGTC. Its protein product is CASSSLAGINEQYV.